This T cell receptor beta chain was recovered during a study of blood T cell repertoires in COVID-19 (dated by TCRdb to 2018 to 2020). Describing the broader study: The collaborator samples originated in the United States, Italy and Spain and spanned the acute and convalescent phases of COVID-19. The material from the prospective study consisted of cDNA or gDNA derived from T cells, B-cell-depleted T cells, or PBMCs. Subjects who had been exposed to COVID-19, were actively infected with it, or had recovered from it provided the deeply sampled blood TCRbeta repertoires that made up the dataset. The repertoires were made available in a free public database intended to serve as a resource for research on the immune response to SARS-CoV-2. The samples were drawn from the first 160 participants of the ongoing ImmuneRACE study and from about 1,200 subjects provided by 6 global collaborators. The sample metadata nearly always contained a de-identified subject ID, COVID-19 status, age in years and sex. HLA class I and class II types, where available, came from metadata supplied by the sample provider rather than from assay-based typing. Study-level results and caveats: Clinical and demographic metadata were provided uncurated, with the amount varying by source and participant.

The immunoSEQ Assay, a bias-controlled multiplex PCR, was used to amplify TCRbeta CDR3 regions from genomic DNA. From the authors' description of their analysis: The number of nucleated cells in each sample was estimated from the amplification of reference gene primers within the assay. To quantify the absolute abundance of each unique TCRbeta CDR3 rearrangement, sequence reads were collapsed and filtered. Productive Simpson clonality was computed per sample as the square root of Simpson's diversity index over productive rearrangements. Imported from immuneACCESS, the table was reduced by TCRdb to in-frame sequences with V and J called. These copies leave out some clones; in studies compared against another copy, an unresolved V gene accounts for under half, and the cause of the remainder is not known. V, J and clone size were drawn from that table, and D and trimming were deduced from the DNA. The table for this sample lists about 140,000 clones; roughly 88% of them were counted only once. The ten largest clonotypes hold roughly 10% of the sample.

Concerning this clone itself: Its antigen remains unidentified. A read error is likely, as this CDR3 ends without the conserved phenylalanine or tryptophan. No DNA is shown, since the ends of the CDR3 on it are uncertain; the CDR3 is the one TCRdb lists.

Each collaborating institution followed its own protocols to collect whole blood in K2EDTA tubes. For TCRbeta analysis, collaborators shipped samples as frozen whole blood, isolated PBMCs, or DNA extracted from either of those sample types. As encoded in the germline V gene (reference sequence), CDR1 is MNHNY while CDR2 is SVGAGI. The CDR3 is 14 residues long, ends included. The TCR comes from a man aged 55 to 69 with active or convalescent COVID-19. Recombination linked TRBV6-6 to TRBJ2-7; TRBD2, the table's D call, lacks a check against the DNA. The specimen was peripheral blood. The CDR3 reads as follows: CASNQGATSGRALI.